This entry lists 22 T cell receptor delta chains sequenced from one sample in a study of Vδ1+ human thymocytes. These TCRs' antigens remain unknown. Sequences come from RNA converted to cDNA by reverse transcription. CDR3 amplicons came from multiplex PCR with pooled V-gene forward and constant-region reverse primers. TCRdb re-called the multiplex PCR reads with CATT. The sample lists about 53,000 delta-chain clones; about 15% were seen once. General observations from the study: Highly polyclonal TRG and TRD repertoires with Gaussian CDR3 length distributions appeared in thymus.

Sequenced sample: Vdelta1+ gamma-delta thymocytes from the thymus. Subset described: FACS-sorted CD3+ TCRalphabeta- TCRVdelta1+ TCRVdelta2- thymocytes. All receptors derive from a girl under three years old who had congenital heart surgery.

This chain joins TRDV1 and TRDJ2; 7 nucleotides agree with TRDD2. The germline V gene encodes CDR1 TSWWSYY and CDR2 QGS. The J segment lost 7 bases and the V segment lost 1 base, leaving 24 bases of the junction unmatched. This CDR3 has 21 amino acids. CDR3 nucleotides: TGTGCTCTTGGGGAACCTTTCCTACTTGTAGGGGGGGTCCAGAAGAAAGCACAACTCTTCTTT. It translates to CALGEPFLLVGGVQKKAQLFF.

The chain recombines TRDV1 with TRDJ1; D might be TRDD3 (5 bases). V lost 2 bases, J lost 5 bases, and 21 bases lay in between. The CDR3 is made up of 17 amino acids. The germline CDR1 and CDR2 sequences are TSWWSYY and QGS. For the CDR3, the DNA is TGTGCTCTTGGGGAAAAAGCCGGGGGCAGGATGAGGGATAAACTCATCTTT. Its protein product is CALGEKAGGRMRDKLIF.

The V and J genes are TRDV1 and TRDJ1; TRDD2 or TRDD3 may be the D gene (6 bases each). The CDR3 runs to 19 residues. The germline V gene encodes CDR1 TSWWSYY and CDR2 QGS. The V end lost 5 bases, the J end lost 0 bases, and 25 bases lay between the germline ends. The DNA of the CDR3 is TGTGCTCTTGGGAACCTTCCCGCCTTTACTGGGCGATACACCGATAAACTCATCTTT. Its protein is CALGNLPAFTGRYTDKLIF.

This clone was seen more than once but under ten times. This rearrangement joins TRDV1 to TRDJ1; TRDD3 matches 11 bases. Trimming at V came to 3 bases and at J to 3 bases, leaving 24 bases not matched to a gene. CDR1 and CDR2 from the germline V gene are TSWWSYY and QGS. This CDR3 region has 22 residues. CDR3 protein: CALGEPFSGTGGYLYGPDKLIF. DNA for the CDR3: TGTGCTCTTGGGGAGCCGTTTTCCGGGACTGGGGGATATCTGTATGGTCCCGATAAACTCATCTTT.

This clone was picked up a small number of times. Other DNA sequences in this sample translate to the same CDR3. The J gene is TRDJ1, the V gene TRDV2, with 8 bases aligning to TRDD3. The CDR3 covers 18 residues. Losses at the gene ends were 1 base for V and 2 bases for J; bases not matched to a gene: 14. From germline, CDR1 is GEAIGNYY and CDR2 EKD. Here the CDR3 DNA reads TGTGCCTGTGACACTCCGGTACTGGGGGTCAGGGATACCGATAAACTCATCTTT. Protein product: CACDTPVLGVRDTDKLIF.

This clone was observed a few times. The chain links TRDV1 to TRDJ1; 12 bases are shared with TRDD3. This CDR3 contains 22 residues. Germline lookup yields CDR1 TSWWSYY and CDR2 QGS. V gave up 0 bases and J gave up 0 bases; unmatched junction bases: 17. The CDR3 nucleotides are TGTGCTCTTGGGGAACTTCAACCCATACTGGGGGATACCCAACCTAACACCGATAAACTCATCTTT. Translating it yields CALGELQPILGDTQPNTDKLIF.

The chain has TRDV1 and TRDJ1; D possibly corresponds to TRDD3 (6 bases). Trimming took 5 bases from V and 1 from J, leaving 23 bases between them. CDR3 length: 18 amino acids. Germline CDR1 is TSWWSYY and CDR2 is QGS. Written as DNA, the CDR3 is TGTGCTCTTGGGAACGGGTGGGCTGGTACTGGGTCCACCGATAAACTCATCTTT. This codes for CALGNGWAGTGSTDKLIF.

This clone has a handful of counts. V is TRDV1 and J is TRDJ1; a possible D gene is TRDD3 (5 bases). The CDR3 totals 19 residues. Trimming removed 6 bases at V and 0 bases at J, with 26 bases between. Germline CDR1 is TSWWSYY and CDR2 is QGS. The chain's CDR3 is CALGGRECEGGLHTDKLIF. The CDR3 bases are TGTGCTCTTGGAGGCAGGGAGTGCGAAGGGGGTCTCCACACCGATAAACTCATCTTT.

This clone was detected only a few times. It is unclear where the CDR3 begins or ends on the DNA, so no DNA is shown, and the CDR3 is as TCRdb lists it. V is TRDV1 and J is TRDJ1. Germline V CDR1 and CDR2: TSWWSYY, QGS. Both ends counted, the CDR3 spans 15 residues. Here the CDR3 reads CALIGGSFGTDKLIF.

This clone occurred a few times. The chain couples TRDV1 to TRDJ1; a possible D gene is TRDD3 (6 bases). The germline V gene has CDR1 TSWWSYY and CDR2 QGS. The CDR3 runs 22 residues. Trimming cost V 1 base and J 0 bases, with 30 bases left between them. The CDR3 protein is CALGERGLSVRDKGGYTDKLIF. CDR3 DNA sequence: TGTGCTCTTGGGGAACGGGGTTTGAGCGTGCGGGATAAAGGTGGGTACACCGATAAACTCATCTTT.

Only a few counts were recorded for this clone. The chain has TRDV1 and TRDJ1; 10 nucleotides agree with TRDD3. The junction had 23 bases not matched to a gene; V was cut back by 4 bases and J by 3 bases. Per germline, CDR1 TSWWSYY and CDR2 QGS. The CDR3 spans 21 residues. The CDR3 DNA sequence: TGTGCTCTTGGGGGTTGGGCTTCCGTATTACTGGGGGATCCTTGCCCCGATAAACTCATCTTT. Its protein product is CALGGWASVLLGDPCPDKLIF.

The V gene is TRDV1, the J gene TRDJ1, with 7 bases aligning to TRDD3. J lost 0 bases, V lost 5 bases, and 6 bases had no gene match. Germline assignment: CDR1 TSWWSYY and CDR2 QGS. The CDR3 length is 15 residues. The CDR3: CALGTLGVYTDKLIF. DNA of the CDR3: TGTGCTCTTGGGACCCTGGGGGTTTACACCGATAAACTCATCTTT.

This clone was counted between two and nine times. This chain links TRDV1 with TRDJ1; D is unclear. This CDR3 contains 16 residues. V was cut by 0 bases and J by 7 bases, with 18 bases left in between. Germline V gives CDR1 TSWWSYY, CDR2 QGS. The CDR3 DNA reads TGTGCTCTTGGGGAACTTGATCCCCTGTCCATCCGTAAACTCATCTTT. Protein: CALGELDPLSIRKLIF.

A few counts support this clone. Other DNA sequences in the sample encode the same CDR3. This rearrangement joins TRDV1 to TRDJ1, with a tentative D call TRDD2 (6 bases). The germline CDR1 and CDR2 sequences are TSWWSYY and QGS. The CDR3 runs 15 residues. The V end lost 3 bases, the J end lost 0 bases, and 11 bases lay between the germline ends. CDR3: CALGDPFPHTDKLIF. The CDR3 region has the DNA TGTGCTCTTGGGGACCCCTTCCCCCACACCGATAAACTCATCTTT.

This clone was seen only once. The rearrangement uses TRDV1 and TRDJ1; 9 bases align to TRDD3. J was trimmed by 1 base and V by 1 base; bases with no gene match: 16. Germline CDR1 TSWWSYY, CDR2 QGS. This CDR3 spans 20 amino acids. This CDR3 reads CALGEHAGMGDKTSTDKLIF. The CDR3 coding sequence is TGTGCTCTTGGGGAACATGCCGGAATGGGGGATAAGACGTCCACCGATAAACTCATCTTT.

This clone was seen many times. This sequence joins TRDV2 and TRDJ1; 12 bases are shared with TRDD3. Trimming at V came to 0 bases and at J to 4 bases, leaving 11 bases not matched to a gene. Germline CDR1 and CDR2: GEAIGNYY and EKD. The CDR3 consists of 18 residues. DNA for the CDR3: TGTGCCTGTGACACCGACACCGTACTGGGGGATACCTACGATAAACTCATCTTT. It codes for CACDTDTVLGDTYDKLIF.

This clone was counted between two and nine times. The genes are TRDV1 and TRDJ1, with D maybe TRDD2 (5 bases). Per the germline V gene, CDR1 is TSWWSYY and CDR2 is QGS. The CDR3 loop spans 17 amino acids. The V and J ends lost 3 bases and 0 bases respectively, with 17 bases between them. CDR3: CALGEGRGPSYTDKLIF. The DNA for the CDR3 is TGTGCTCTTGGGGAGGGCCGTGGACCTTCTTACACCGATAAACTCATCTTT.

Remarks on this clone: The junction departs from the called germline gene at one end, perhaps through a read error. The rearrangement links TRDV1 to TRDJ1; D not certain. Germline V gene lookup returns CDR1 TSWWSYY and CDR2 QGS. The length of the CDR3 is 16 residues. The CDR3: CALGESGVYQNYKRIF. Here the CDR3 DNA reads TGTGCTCTTGGGGAATCAGGAGTCTACCAAAACTATAAACGCATCTTT.

The chain employs TRDV1 and TRDJ1, with 7 bases that match TRDD3. CDR1 TSWWSYY and CDR2 QGS come from the germline V gene. CDR3 length equals 21 residues. Trimming removed 1 base from V and 1 base from J; junction bases left unmatched: 21. CDR3 nucleotide sequence: TGTGCTCTTGGGGAACAGCTACGAGGGATACCCCCCTGTCGGTTCACCGATAAACTCATCTTT. Residues: CALGEQLRGIPPCRFTDKLIF.

This clone was observed once. The chain has TRDV1 and TRDJ1, with a possible D match to TRDD3 (6 bases). In germline, CDR1 is TSWWSYY, CDR2 QGS. The CDR3 extends over 18 amino acids. Trimming shortened V by 0 bases and J by 0 bases, and 17 bases separated the two germline ends. The CDR3 DNA sequence: TGTGCTCTTGGGGAACTCCCTTGGGGGGGAGGCTACACCGATAAACTCATCTTT. Translated: CALGELPWGGGYTDKLIF.

This clone was detected only a few times. The V gene is TRDV1, the J gene TRDJ1; 11 bases agree with TRDD3. From germline, CDR1 is TSWWSYY and CDR2 QGS. This CDR3 contains 22 residues. The trim removed 2 bases at V and 0 bases at J, leaving 20 bases unmatched. In DNA, the CDR3 is TGTGCTCTTGGGGAAGGCGAGACTCCTTCGGTACTGGGGGATAGAGACACCGATAAACTCATCTTT. Protein: CALGEGETPSVLGDRDTDKLIF.

This clone has only a few counts. This chain joins TRDV1 and TRDJ1, with 11 positions matching TRDD3. The V gene's germline CDR1 is TSWWSYY and CDR2 QGS. Trimming cost V 3 bases and J 2 bases; bases outside gene matches: 32. This CDR3 spans 25 amino acids. This chain's CDR3 is CALGDLTPFDPPEVGDTRRTDKLIF. The DNA of the CDR3 is TGTGCTCTTGGGGATCTAACCCCATTCGATCCTCCGGAGGTGGGGGATACGCGGAGGACCGATAAACTCATCTTT.